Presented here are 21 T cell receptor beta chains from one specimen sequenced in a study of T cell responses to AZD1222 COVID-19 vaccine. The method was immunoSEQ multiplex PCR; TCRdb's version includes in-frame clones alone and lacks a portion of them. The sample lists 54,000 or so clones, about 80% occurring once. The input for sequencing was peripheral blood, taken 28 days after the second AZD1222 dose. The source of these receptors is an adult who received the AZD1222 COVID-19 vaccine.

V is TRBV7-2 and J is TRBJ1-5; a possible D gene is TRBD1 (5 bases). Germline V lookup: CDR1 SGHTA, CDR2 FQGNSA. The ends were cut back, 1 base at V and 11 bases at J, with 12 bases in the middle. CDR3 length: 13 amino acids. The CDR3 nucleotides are TGTGCCAGCAGCTTAGACCAGGGCCAGGCCCAGCATTTT. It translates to CASSLDQGQAQHF.

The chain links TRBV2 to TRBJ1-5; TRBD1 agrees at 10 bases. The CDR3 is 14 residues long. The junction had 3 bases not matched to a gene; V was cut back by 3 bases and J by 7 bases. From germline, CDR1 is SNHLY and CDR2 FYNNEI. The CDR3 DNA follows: TGTGCCAGCAGTGACAGGACAGGGGGGCAGCCCCAGCATTTT. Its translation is CASSDRTGGQPQHF.

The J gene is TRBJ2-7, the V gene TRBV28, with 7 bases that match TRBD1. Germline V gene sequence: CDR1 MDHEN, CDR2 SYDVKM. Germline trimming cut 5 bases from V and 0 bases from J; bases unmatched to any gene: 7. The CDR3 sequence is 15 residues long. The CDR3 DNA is TGTGCCAGCAGTCCAGGGGGTTATAACTCCTACGAGCAGTACGTC. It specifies CASSPGGYNSYEQYV.

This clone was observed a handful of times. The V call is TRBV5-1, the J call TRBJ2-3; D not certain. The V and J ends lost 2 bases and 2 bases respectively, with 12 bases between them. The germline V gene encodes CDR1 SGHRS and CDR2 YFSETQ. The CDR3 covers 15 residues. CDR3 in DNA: TGCGCCAGCAGCTTCCAGAGTTGGAACACAGATACGCAGTATTTT. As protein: CASSFQSWNTDTQYF.

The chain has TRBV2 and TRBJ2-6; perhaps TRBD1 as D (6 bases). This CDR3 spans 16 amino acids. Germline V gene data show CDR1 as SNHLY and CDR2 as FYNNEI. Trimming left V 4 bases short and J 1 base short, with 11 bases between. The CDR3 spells CASSVTGFSGANVLTF. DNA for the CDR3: TGTGCCAGCAGTGTTACAGGGTTTTCTGGGGCCAACGTCCTGACTTTC. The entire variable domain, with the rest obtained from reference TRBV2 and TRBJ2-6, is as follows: EPEVTQTPSHQVTQMGQEVILRCVPISNHLYFYWYRQILGQKVEFLVSFYNNEISEKSEIFDDQFSVERPDGSNFTLKIRSTKLEDSAMYFCASSVTGFSGANVLTFGAGSRLTVL.

The CDR3 bases are TGTGCCAGCAGCCCCGGATCAGATACGCAGTATTTT. As protein: CASSPGSDTQYF. The rearrangement joins TRBV16 to TRBJ2-3; the D is unclear. Looked up from germline, CDR1 is KGHSY and CDR2 is FQNENV. Trimming took 4 bases from V and 4 from J, leaving 6 bases between them. The CDR3 has 12 residues.

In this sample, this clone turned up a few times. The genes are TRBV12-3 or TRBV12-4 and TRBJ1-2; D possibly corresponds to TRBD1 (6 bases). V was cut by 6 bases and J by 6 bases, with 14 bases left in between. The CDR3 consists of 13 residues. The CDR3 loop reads CASRVGGWDGYTF. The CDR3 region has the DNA TGTGCCAGCAGAGTGGGGGGCTGGGATGGCTACACCTTC.

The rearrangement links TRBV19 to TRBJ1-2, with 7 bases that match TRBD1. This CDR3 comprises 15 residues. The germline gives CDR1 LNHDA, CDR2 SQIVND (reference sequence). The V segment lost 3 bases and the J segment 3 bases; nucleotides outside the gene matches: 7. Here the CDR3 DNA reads TGTGCCAGTAGTATCCCGGGACAGTGGCACTATGGCTACACCTTC. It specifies CASSIPGQWHYGYTF.

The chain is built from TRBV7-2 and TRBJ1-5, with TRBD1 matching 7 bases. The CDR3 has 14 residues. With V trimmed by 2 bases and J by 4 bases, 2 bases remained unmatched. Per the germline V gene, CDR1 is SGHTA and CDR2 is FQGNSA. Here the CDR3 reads CASSLTQGNQPQHF. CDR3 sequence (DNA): TGTGCCAGCAGCTTAACACAGGGGAATCAGCCCCAGCATTTT. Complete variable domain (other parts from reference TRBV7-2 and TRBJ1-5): GAGVSQSPSNKVTEKGKDVELRCDPISGHTALYWYRQSLGQGLEFLIYFQGNSAPDKSGLPSDRFSAERTGGSVSTLTIQRTQQEDSAVYLCASSLTQGNQPQHFGDGTRLSIL.

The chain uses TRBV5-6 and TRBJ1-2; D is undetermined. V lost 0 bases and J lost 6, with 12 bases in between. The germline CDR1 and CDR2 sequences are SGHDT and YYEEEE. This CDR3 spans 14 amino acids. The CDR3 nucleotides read TGTGCCAGCAGCTTGGGTTGGAGGGTTAATGGCTACACCTTC. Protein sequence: CASSLGWRVNGYTF.

CDR3 in DNA: TGTGCCAGCAGCCAATCGGCCATCTCCTACGAGCAGTACGTC. Protein sequence: CASSQSAISYEQYV. The V and J genes are TRBV3-1 (or the pseudogene TRBV3-2) and TRBJ2-7; no reliable D call. The germline gives CDR1 LGHDT, CDR2 YNNKEL (reference sequence). V lost 2 bases and J lost 0, with 8 bases in between. The CDR3 loop spans 14 amino acids.

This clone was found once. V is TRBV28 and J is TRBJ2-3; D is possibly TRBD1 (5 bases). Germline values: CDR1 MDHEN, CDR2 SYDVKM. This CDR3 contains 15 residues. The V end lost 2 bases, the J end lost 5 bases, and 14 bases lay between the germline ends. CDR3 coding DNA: TGTGCCAGCAGTTTAAGGGGAAGTTTGGGAGATACGCAGTATTTT. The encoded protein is CASSLRGSLGDTQYF.

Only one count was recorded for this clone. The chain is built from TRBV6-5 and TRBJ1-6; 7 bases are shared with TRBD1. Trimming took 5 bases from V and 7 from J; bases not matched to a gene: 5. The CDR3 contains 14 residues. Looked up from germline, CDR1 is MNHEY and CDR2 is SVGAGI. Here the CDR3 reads CASSKTGNNSPLHF. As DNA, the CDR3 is TGTGCCAGCAGTAAGACAGGGAACAATTCACCCCTCCACTTT.

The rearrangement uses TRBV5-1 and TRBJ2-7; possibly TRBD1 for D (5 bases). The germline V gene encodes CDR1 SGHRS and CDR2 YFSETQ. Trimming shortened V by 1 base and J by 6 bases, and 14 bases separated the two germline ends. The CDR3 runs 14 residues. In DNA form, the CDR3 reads TGCGCCAGCAGCTTGATCCCAGGGATGGGCGAGCAGTACGTC. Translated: CASSLIPGMGEQYV.

The CDR3 loop is CASSQSWTAGNTIYF. The DNA of the CDR3 is TGCGCCAGCAGCCAATCCTGGACGGCTGGAAACACCATATATTTT. J is TRBJ1-3 and V is TRBV4-1; no firm D call. Deletions cut 2 bases from V and 2 bases from J, with 10 bases between. The CDR3 is made up of 15 amino acids. The germline CDR1 and CDR2 sequences are MGHRA and YSYEKL.

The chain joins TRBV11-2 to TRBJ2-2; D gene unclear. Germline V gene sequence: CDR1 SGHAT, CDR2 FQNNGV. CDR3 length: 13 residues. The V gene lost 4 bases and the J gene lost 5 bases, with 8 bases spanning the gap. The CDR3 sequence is CASSYTETGELFF. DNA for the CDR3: TGTGCCAGCAGCTACACAGAGACCGGGGAGCTGTTTTTT. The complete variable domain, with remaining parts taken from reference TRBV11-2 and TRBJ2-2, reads EAGVAQSPRYKIIEKRQSVAFWCNPISGHATLYWYQQILGQGPKLLIQFQNNGVVDDSQLPKDRFSAERLKGVDSTLKIQPAKLEDSAVYLCASSYTETGELFFGEGSRLTVL.

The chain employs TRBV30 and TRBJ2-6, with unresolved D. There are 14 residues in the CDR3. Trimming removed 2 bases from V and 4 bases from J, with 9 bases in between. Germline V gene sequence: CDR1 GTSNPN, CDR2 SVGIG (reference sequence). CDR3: CAWSPGLGANVLTF. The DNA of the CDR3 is TGTGCCTGGAGTCCAGGTTTGGGGGCCAACGTCCTGACTTTC.

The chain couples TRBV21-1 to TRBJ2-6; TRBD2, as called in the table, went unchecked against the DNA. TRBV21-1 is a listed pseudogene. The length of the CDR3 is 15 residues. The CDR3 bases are TGTGCCAGCAGCAAACGGGGGTCGGGGGCCAACGTCCTGACTTTC. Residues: CASSKRGSGANVLTF.

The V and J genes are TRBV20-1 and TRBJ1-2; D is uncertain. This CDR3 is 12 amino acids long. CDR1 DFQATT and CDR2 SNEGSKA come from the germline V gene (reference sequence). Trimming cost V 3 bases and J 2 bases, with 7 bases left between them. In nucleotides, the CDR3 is TGCAGTGCTAGTGGGCAGAACTATGGCTACACCTTC. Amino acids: CSASGQNYGYTF.

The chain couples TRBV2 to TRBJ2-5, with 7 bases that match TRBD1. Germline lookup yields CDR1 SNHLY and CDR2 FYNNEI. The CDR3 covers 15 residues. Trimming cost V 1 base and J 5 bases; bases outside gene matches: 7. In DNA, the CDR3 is TGTGCCAGCAGTGAAGGGGCAGGGGGTTGGGAGACCCAGTACTTC. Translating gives CASSEGAGGWETQYF.

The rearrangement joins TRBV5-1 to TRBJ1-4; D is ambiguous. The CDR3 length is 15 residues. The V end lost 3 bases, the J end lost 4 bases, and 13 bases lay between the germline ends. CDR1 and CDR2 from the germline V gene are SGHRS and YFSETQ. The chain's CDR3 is CASSSRAGGNEKLFF. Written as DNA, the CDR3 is TGCGCCAGCAGCTCTCGGGCCGGCGGTAATGAAAAACTGTTTTTT.